These 29 T cell receptor beta chains came from one sample sequenced in a study of blood T cells in healthy people across ages. Combining a sample-barcoded 5' primer with a J-beta primer mix, a second PCR ran for roughly 6 to 12 cycles. MiXCR, run by TCRdb on the 5' RACE reads, gives a single entry per CDR3 protein. In the table there are around 780,000 distinct CDR3 sequences, around 25% of which are singletons. The data also belong to a second study, concerning T cells of mothers and their children.

Sequenced: blood. These receptors were collected from a boy under 18 in good health.

Details on this clonotype: An end of the junction does not agree with germline; a read error may underlie this. The chain couples TRBV7-8 to TRBJ2-6, with D perhaps TRBD2 (5 bases). CDR3 length: 15 residues. In germline, CDR1 is SGHVS, CDR2 FQNEAQ. The CDR3 is CASSFSGTGANVLTF. As DNA, the CDR3 is TGCGCCAGCAGCTTTTCGGGAACAGGGGCCAACGTCCTGACTTTC.

This clonotype was counted a single time. This chain uses TRBV3-1 with TRBJ2-5; 12 bases agree with TRBD2. This CDR3 has 17 residues. The V segment lost 0 bases and the J segment 5 bases; nucleotides outside the gene matches: 7. The germline V gene has CDR1 LGHDT and CDR2 YNNKEL (reference sequence). The CDR3: CASSQDRPSGGAETQYF. The CDR3 nucleotides read TGTGCCAGCAGCCAAGATCGCCCTAGCGGGGGGGCGGAGACCCAGTACTTC.

This clonotype was recorded only once. V gene TRBV7-9 combines with J gene TRBJ1-4, with D possibly being TRBD1 (6 bases). V was cut by 4 bases and J by 3 bases, with 12 bases left in between. There are 15 residues in the CDR3. The V gene's germline CDR1 is SEHNR and CDR2 FQNEAQ (reference sequence). DNA for the CDR3: TGTGCCAGCAGCTCCTCGGGGGCTGCTAATGAAAAACTGTTTTTT. Translating gives CASSSSGAANEKLFF. Combining the CDR3 with reference TRBV7-9 and TRBJ1-4 gives the whole variable domain DTGVSQNPRHKITKRGQNVTFRCDPISEHNRLYWYRQTLGQGPEFLTYFQNEAQLEKSRLLSDRFSAERPKGSFSTLEIQRTEQGDSAMYLCASSSSGAANEKLFFGSGTQLSVL.

The chain employs TRBV6-1 and TRBJ1-4; D gene ambiguous. The length of the CDR3 is 13 residues. V was clipped by 3 bases and J by 5 bases, with 7 bases between them. Germline V gives CDR1 MNHNS, CDR2 SASEGT. CDR3 bases: TGTGCCAGCAGTGACCCGATGAATGAAAAACTGTTTTTT. Translation gives CASSDPMNEKLFF.

This clonotype has a handful of counts. The chain recombines TRBV20-1 with TRBJ2-1, with D tentatively TRBD1 (7 bases). The CDR3 contains 16 residues. V shed 4 bases and J shed 0 bases, with 16 bases lying between them. Germline V lookup: CDR1 DFQATT, CDR2 SNEGSKA (reference sequence). This chain's CDR3 is CSAKRWGDSSYNEQFF. As DNA, the CDR3 is TGCAGTGCTAAGAGATGGGGGGACAGCTCCTACAATGAGCAGTTCTTC.

The chain has TRBV15 and TRBJ2-7, with 7 bases fitting TRBD2. In germline, CDR1 is LNHNV, CDR2 YYDKDF (reference sequence). The CDR3 length is 16 residues. V dropped 0 bases and J dropped 2; count of bases not matched to a gene: 7. The CDR3: CATSRDSSSGTYEQYF. The CDR3 region has the DNA TGTGCCACCAGCAGAGATTCTTCTAGCGGAACCTACGAGCAGTACTTC. Complete variable domain (other parts from reference TRBV15 and TRBJ2-7): DAMVIQNPRYQVTQFGKPVTLSCSQTLNHNVMYWYQQKSSQAPKLLFHYYDKDFNNEADTPDNFQSRRPNTSFCFLDIRSPGLGDTAMYLCATSRDSSSGTYEQYFGPGTRLTVT.

The chain employs TRBV28 and TRBJ1-1; 7 bases align to TRBD1. The germline V gene has CDR1 MDHEN and CDR2 SYDVKM. V lost 7 bases and J lost 1; bases outside the gene matches: 12. The CDR3 has 16 residues. CDR3 loop: CASTLPQGPGNTEAFF. The CDR3 region has the DNA TGTGCCAGCACCCTCCCACAGGGGCCAGGGAACACTGAAGCTTTCTTT. The whole variable domain, remainder taken from reference TRBV28 and TRBJ1-1, is DVKVTQSSRYLVKRTGEKVFLECVQDMDHENMFWYRQDPGLGLRLIYFSYDVKMKEKGDIPEGYSVSREKKERFSLILESASTNQTSMYLCASTLPQGPGNTEAFFGQGTRLTVV.

The J gene is TRBJ1-1, the V gene TRBV9; D gene unclear. This CDR3 region has 14 residues. Germline V gene sequence: CDR1 SGDLS, CDR2 YYNGEE. Trimming stripped 2 bases from V and 6 bases from J, with 14 bases between. CDR3 in DNA: TGTGCCAGCAGCGTTGGGCATACCGAGCCTGAAGCTTTCTTT. Amino acids: CASSVGHTEPEAFF.

This clonotype was observed a handful of times. The CDR3: CSARDHGREAGNTIYF. The CDR3 nucleotides are TGCAGTGCTAGAGATCATGGACGTGAGGCTGGAAACACCATATATTTT. This sequence joins TRBV20-1 and TRBJ1-3; the D is unclear. Germline V gene data show CDR1 as DFQATT and CDR2 as SNEGSKA (reference sequence). The CDR3 is made up of 16 amino acids. Trimming removed 0 bases at V and 2 bases at J, with 14 bases between.

In its sample, this clonotype was seen a few times. The rearrangement links TRBV2 to TRBJ2-5, with D unclear. The end of the DNA fits TRBJ2-7 better, so the J call may be wrong. CDR1 SNHLY and CDR2 FYNNEI come from the germline V gene. The CDR3 runs 15 residues. DNA of the CDR3: TGTGCCAGCAGTGAACGTTGGGTCCCTGTCTACGAGCAGTACTTC. This gives the protein CASSERWVPVYEQYF.

V is TRBV20-1 and J is TRBJ2-2, with 8 bases lining up with TRBD1. Germline V lookup: CDR1 DFQATT, CDR2 SNEGSKA (reference sequence). V dropped 2 bases and J dropped 1; count of bases not matched to a gene: 3. The CDR3 length is 15 residues. The DNA for the CDR3 is TGCAGTGCTAGACGTGACAGGGGGAACACCGGGGAGCTGTTTTTT. It codes for CSARRDRGNTGELFF.

The chain uses TRBV6-2 or TRBV6-3 and TRBJ2-4; D gene uncertain. The CDR3 is 12 amino acids. Trimming shortened V by 2 bases and J by 2 bases, and 1 base separated the two germline ends. Germline V gene data show CDR1 as MNHEY and CDR2 as SVGEGT. CDR3 loop: CASSYTKNIQYF. The CDR3 coding sequence is TGTGCCAGCAGTTACACCAAAAACATTCAGTACTTC.

This clonotype was counted a few times. The chain employs TRBV20-1 and TRBJ1-5; D ambiguous. The CDR3 is 13 residues long. The V gene's germline CDR1 is DFQATT and CDR2 SNEGSKA (reference sequence). The V end was cut by 6 bases, the J end by 4 bases, with 13 bases between. The CDR3 reads CSAIQQGNQPQHF. The CDR3 DNA reads as TGCAGTGCAATACAACAAGGAAATCAGCCCCAGCATTTT.

This sequence joins TRBV7-2 and TRBJ2-5; D call uncertain. The J call could be wrong; TRBJ2-1 is a better fit for the DNA end. Germline V gene sequence: CDR1 SGHTA, CDR2 FQGNSA. This CDR3 region has 12 residues. In nucleotides, the CDR3 is TGTGCCAGCAGCTTAGTCTCCCGGGAGCAGTTCTTC. Translating it yields CASSLVSREQFF.

This clonotype was counted only a few times. The V gene is TRBV5-1, the J gene TRBJ1-2; D possibly corresponds to TRBD1 (5 bases). Trimming took off 0 bases at V and 1 base at J, with 13 bases between the two ends. The CDR3 spans 16 residues. Germline values: CDR1 SGHRS, CDR2 YFSETQ. CDR3 loop: CASSLETGPLNYGYTF. The CDR3 bases are TGCGCCAGCAGCTTGGAAACAGGCCCCCTTAACTATGGCTACACCTTC. The full variable domain, completed using reference TRBV5-1 and TRBJ1-2, is KAGVTQTPRYLIKTRGQQVTLSCSPISGHRSVSWYQQTPGQGLQFLFEYFSETQRNKGNFPGRFSGRQFSNSRSEMNVSTLELGDSALYLCASSLETGPLNYGYTFGSGTRLTVV.

This chain connects TRBV5-1 to TRBJ2-5; TRBD2 is a possible D gene (6 bases). CDR3 length: 13 residues. The V and J ends lost 6 bases and 5 bases respectively, with 14 bases between them. Germline CDR1 reads SGHRS; CDR2 reads YFSETQ. CDR3 loop: CASNLGGVETQYF. CDR3 sequence (DNA): TGCGCCAGCAACCTCGGAGGGGTGGAGACCCAGTACTTC. The complete variable domain, with remaining parts taken from reference TRBV5-1 and TRBJ2-5, reads KAGVTQTPRYLIKTRGQQVTLSCSPISGHRSVSWYQQTPGQGLQFLFEYFSETQRNKGNFPGRFSGRQFSNSRSEMNVSTLELGDSALYLCASNLGGVETQYFGPGTRLLVL.

This clonotype was found a few times. V and J are TRBV27 and TRBJ1-1; tentative D call: TRBD1 (6 bases). The CDR3 runs 15 residues. Germline CDR1 reads MNHEY; CDR2 reads SMNVEV (reference sequence). Trimming removed 1 base from V and 0 bases from J, with 9 bases in between. The CDR3 DNA reads TGTGCCAGCAGTTTATTTTGGACAGTGAACACTGAAGCTTTCTTT. It codes for CASSLFWTVNTEAFF.

The chain combines TRBV12-3 or TRBV12-4 with TRBJ1-1; 9 bases fit TRBD1. With V trimmed by 6 bases and J by 0 bases, 8 bases remained unmatched. This CDR3 comprises 16 residues. The CDR3 reads CASRPGTGRVNTEAFF. The CDR3 bases are TGTGCCAGCAGACCCGGGACAGGGAGGGTGAACACTGAAGCTTTCTTT.

The chain links TRBV5-1 to TRBJ2-2; 7 bases fit TRBD1. CDR3 size: 15 residues. Germline assignment: CDR1 SGHRS and CDR2 YFSETQ. With V trimmed by 4 bases and J by 1 base, 4 bases remained unmatched. This chain's CDR3 is CASSERTGNTGELFF. The DNA for the CDR3 is TGCGCCAGCAGCGAGAGGACAGGGAACACCGGGGAGCTGTTTTTT.

This clonotype has more than one count but fewer than ten. The genes are TRBV28 and TRBJ1-2, with D perhaps matching TRBD1 (5 bases). There are 15 residues in the CDR3. In germline, CDR1 is MDHEN, CDR2 SYDVKM. The V and J ends lost 3 bases and 4 bases respectively, with 15 bases between them. For the CDR3, the DNA is TGTGCCAGCAGTTTTAAGGGGCGTTTGGGCTATGGCTACACCTTC. Protein: CASSFKGRLGYGYTF.

This chain connects TRBV29-1 to TRBJ1-1; D gene unclear. The V end was cut by 4 bases, the J end by 5 bases, with 11 bases between. The CDR3 contains 12 residues. The V gene's germline CDR1 is SQVTM and CDR2 ANQGSEA. The CDR3 sequence: CSVVSRRTEAFF. Here the CDR3 DNA reads TGCAGCGTTGTAAGCAGACGGACTGAAGCTTTCTTT.

The chain carries TRBV2 and TRBJ2-2; D is unclear. In germline, CDR1 is SNHLY, CDR2 FYNNEI. The V and J ends lost 7 bases and 7 bases respectively, with 13 bases between them. This CDR3 comprises 13 residues. The CDR3 protein is CASKDKEIGELFF. The CDR3 DNA follows: TGTGCCAGCAAGGATAAGGAGATCGGGGAGCTGTTTTTT. The full variable domain, with the rest looked up from reference TRBV2 and TRBJ2-2, is EPEVTQTPSHQVTQMGQEVILRCVPISNHLYFYWYRQILGQKVEFLVSFYNNEISEKSEIFDDQFSVERPDGSNFTLKIRSTKLEDSAMYFCASKDKEIGELFFGEGSRLTVL.

The chain recombines TRBV12-3 or TRBV12-4 with TRBJ2-7; 12 bases are a match to TRBD1. The CDR3 runs to 15 residues. The V segment lost 8 bases and the J segment 2 bases; nucleotides outside the gene matches: 7. CDR3 in DNA: TGTGCCAGCCGTCTCGGGACAGGGGGCACCTACGAGCAGTACTTC. Protein sequence: CASRLGTGGTYEQYF.

The chain is built from TRBV10-1 and TRBJ2-5; TRBD1 matches at 9 bases. The J call is uncertain, as TRBJ2-7 better fits the DNA end. Germline V gene sequence: CDR1 WNHNN, CDR2 SYGVQD (reference sequence). The CDR3 spans 15 residues. This chain's CDR3 is CASSEGQGISYEQYF. The CDR3 nucleotides read TGCGCCAGCAGTGAGGGACAGGGGATATCCTACGAGCAGTACTTC.

The V gene is TRBV3-1, the J gene TRBJ2-3; possible D gene TRBD2, 6 bases. The CDR3 covers 15 residues. The ends were cut back, 4 bases at V and 2 bases at J, with 13 bases in the middle. CDR1 and CDR2 from the germline V gene are LGHDT and YNNKEL (reference sequence). DNA for the CDR3: TGTGCCAGCAGCCCCAGGGACTGGGACACAGATACGCAGTATTTT. Its translation is CASSPRDWDTDTQYF.

The chain links TRBV29-1 to TRBJ1-1, with D tentatively TRBD1 (5 bases). Germline loops: CDR1 SQVTM, CDR2 ANQGSEA. Trimming stripped 6 bases from V and 0 bases from J, with 11 bases between. This CDR3 region has 13 residues. The CDR3 loop is CSVDGTLNTEAFF. DNA for the CDR3: TGCAGCGTCGATGGGACCCTGAACACTGAAGCTTTCTTT. Using reference TRBV29-1 and TRBJ1-1 for the parts outside the CDR3, the full variable domain is SAVISQKPSRDICQRGTSLTIQCQVDSQVTMMFWYRQQPGQSLTLIATANQGSEATYESGFVIDKFPISRPNLTFSTLTVSNMSPEDSSIYLCSVDGTLNTEAFFGQGTRLTVV.

The rearrangement links TRBV7-6 to TRBJ1-2; the D gene is possibly TRBD1 (5 bases). Trimming stripped 6 bases from V and 6 bases from J, with 23 bases between. Germline V lookup: CDR1 SGHVS, CDR2 FNYEAQ. The CDR3 runs to 16 residues. The DNA for the CDR3 is TGTGCCAGCAGTCGTCTGACTGCAACGGGACGGGATGGCTACACCTTC. This gives the protein CASSRLTATGRDGYTF.

The chain couples TRBV28 to TRBJ2-3, with 7 bases aligning to TRBD1. CDR1 is MDHEN, CDR2 SYDVKM, per germline. This CDR3 is built from 17 residues. V was pared by 3 bases and J by 5 bases, with 14 bases of the junction left unmatched. The CDR3 protein is CASSFSPSGGGVDTQYF. CDR3 in DNA: TGTGCCAGCAGTTTTTCCCCCTCAGGGGGTGGCGTAGATACGCAGTATTTT.

V gene TRBV3-1 combines with J gene TRBJ2-7; perhaps TRBD1 as D (6 bases). The CDR3 is 17 residues long. Trimming shortened V by 3 bases and J by 4 bases, and 22 bases separated the two germline ends. The germline V gene has CDR1 LGHDT and CDR2 YNNKEL (reference sequence). The DNA for the CDR3 is TGTGCCAGCAGCCAGAACCCACCCAGGGGATCATGGTACGAGCAGTACTTC. Its protein product is CASSQNPPRGSWYEQYF.